Listed below are T cell receptor beta chains from one sample, sequenced in a study of blood T cells in healthy people across ages. Using its own MiXCR run on the 5' RACE reads, TCRdb lists one record per CDR3 protein. The sample gives some 1.4 million distinct CDR3 sequences, 42% of which show up once; 6.5% to 10% is in the top ten. The sample was blood. Every receptor here comes from a woman between 18 and 29 years old in good health. Each CDR3 is given with its conserved first and last residue. The order of the fields is J gene, D gene, clone size, V gene, CDR3 DNA, CDR3 protein. A D gene is named only where the DNA matches it firmly. The size entry is marked missing in some rows and otherwise reads once, few, many or a size class.

TRBJ2-7 TRBD2 many TRBV5-1 TGCGCCAGCAGCGTTAGCGGGGGGTCCTACGAGCAGTACTTC CASSVSGGSYEQYF
TRBJ2-3 TRBD1 - TRBV7-9 TGTGCCAGCAGCTTATACGGCGGGACAGGCCGCACAGATACGCAGTATTTT CASSLYGGTGRTDTQYF
TRBJ2-6 - - TRBV5-1 TGCGCCAGCAGCTTGATGGGCACTGACTCTGGGGCCAACGTCCTGACTTTC CASSLMGTDSGANVLTF
TRBJ2-7 TRBD1 - TRBV12-3/TRBV12-4 TGTGCCAGCAGTTTCCGGGACAGGGGACAGTACGAGCAGTACTTC CASSFRDRGQYEQYF
TRBJ1-5 - - TRBV30 TGTGCCTGGAGGTGGGGACCCAATCAGCCCCAGCATTTT CAWRWGPNQPQHF
TRBJ2-7 - - TRBV5-1 TGCGCCAGCAGCCCAGACAGGACGTCATATTACGAGCAGTACTTC CASSPDRTSYYEQYF
TRBJ2-3 TRBD2 - TRBV13 TGTGCCAGCAACTTTGGGCGGGGGGGGGCAGATACGCAGTATTTT CASNFGRGGADTQYF
TRBJ2-3 TRBD2 - TRBV12-3/TRBV12-4 TGTGCCAGCAGTTTAGCCCTGACTAGCGGCACAGATACGCAGTATTTT CASSLALTSGTDTQYF
TRBJ2-1 TRBD2 - TRBV4-1 TGCGCCAGCAGCCAAGAGGGCGGGAGCGCGAACAATGGGCAGTTCTTC CASSQEGGSANNGQFF
TRBJ2-5 TRBD2 - TRBV20-1 TGCAGTGCTTGGACTAGCGGGGGACAAGAGACCCAGTACTTC CSAWTSGGQETQYF
TRBJ2-7 TRBD2 few TRBV14 TGTGCCAGCAGCCATGGGACTAGCGGGAGGTTCCTCTACGAGCAGTACTTC CASSHGTSGRFLYEQYF
TRBJ1-1 - - TRBV12-3/TRBV12-4 TGTGCCAGCACCATACAGCGAGCGAACACTGAAGCTTTCTTT CASTIQRANTEAFF
TRBJ1-6 - - TRBV30 TGTGCCTGGAGTGACTCGGACACCCTCCACTTT CAWSDSDTLHF
TRBJ2-3 - - TRBV11-1 TGTGCCAGCAGCTTTGATACCCTTAGCACAGATACGCAGTATTTT CASSFDTLSTDTQYF
TRBJ2-3 TRBD2 - TRBV20-1 TGCAGTGCGCCAGCGGGGCGCTACACAGATACGCAGTATTTT CSAPAGRYTDTQYF